The 22 T cell receptor beta chains in this list originate from one sample, sequenced in a study of OX40 agonist ivuxolimab in advanced cancers. This table comes from immunoSEQ multiplex PCR, and its TCRdb copy is limited to in-frame clones, with some not included. The sample lists about 53,000 clones; 80% to 90% were seen once. The sequencing used CD4+ or CD8+ T cells sorted from blood, collected in a trial of the OX40 agonist ivuxolimab. These TCRs come from an adult with an advanced solid tumor such as melanoma, head and neck, liver or kidney cancer.

The genes are TRBV6-6 and TRBJ1-4; the D gene is possibly TRBD1 (6 bases). The CDR3 has 15 residues. The ends were cut back, 6 bases at V and 0 bases at J, with 11 bases in the middle. CDR1 and CDR2 from the germline V gene are MNHNY and SVGAGI (reference sequence). The CDR3 DNA reads as TGTGCCAGCAGAAAACAGGGCGCAACTAATGAAAAACTGTTTTTT. Its translation is CASRKQGATNEKLFF.

The rearrangement uses TRBV7-9 and TRBJ2-1; 8 nucleotides agree with TRBD2. Germline CDR1 SEHNR, CDR2 FQNEAQ (reference sequence). The CDR3 totals 15 residues. J gave up 8 bases and V 1 base, and 7 bases lay outside the gene matches. CDR3 bases: TGTGCCAGCAGCTTAGGGGGTAGCGGGATATATGAGCAGTTCTTC. Encoded protein: CASSLGGSGIYEQFF.

This clone showed up just once. This chain links TRBV4-2 with TRBJ2-2, with TRBD2 identical over 9 bases. From germline, CDR1 is LGHNA and CDR2 YNFKEQ. V shed 4 bases, J shed 3 bases, and the junction held 3 bases outside the gene matches. The CDR3 consists of 15 residues. CDR3 bases: TGTGCCAGCAGCCGGACTAGCGCGTACACCGGGGAGCTGTTTTTT. Protein: CASSRTSAYTGELFF.

V usage is TRBV6-6 and J usage is TRBJ1-3, with D unresolved. This CDR3 is built from 11 residues. V was pared by 7 bases and J by 2 bases, with 3 bases between. Germline assignment: CDR1 MNHNY and CDR2 SVGAGI (reference sequence). This chain's CDR3 is CASTAGNTIYF. The CDR3 DNA follows: TGTGCCAGCACCGCTGGAAACACCATATATTTT.

V gene TRBV5-5 combines with J gene TRBJ1-2; 9 positions agree with TRBD1. This CDR3 spans 15 amino acids. Germline V gene data show CDR1 as SGHKS and CDR2 as YYEKEE (reference sequence). Trimming cost V 5 bases and J 5 bases; bases outside gene matches: 10. The CDR3 nucleotides read TGTGCCAGCAGATACGGACAGGGGAACGGTTATGGCTACACCTTC. Translated: CASRYGQGNGYGYTF.

This chain joins TRBV7-8 and TRBJ2-3, with 12 bases that match TRBD2. Trimming took 3 bases from V and 4 from J; bases not matched to a gene: 2. Germline CDR1 SGHVS, CDR2 FQNEAQ. There are 15 residues in the CDR3. CDR3: CASSLASGRADTQYF. Here the CDR3 DNA reads TGTGCCAGCAGCTTGGCTAGCGGGAGGGCAGATACGCAGTATTTT.

This chain links TRBV7-2 with TRBJ2-2, with D tentatively TRBD2 (6 bases). The CDR3 runs 16 residues. Germline V lookup: CDR1 SGHTA, CDR2 FQGNSA. V dropped 2 bases and J dropped 4 bases, with 14 bases sitting between them. The DNA of the CDR3 is TGTGCCAGCAGCTTACCGGGGGAGGTTGGCACCGGGGAGCTGTTTTTT. Its translation: CASSLPGEVGTGELFF.

The V and J genes are TRBV7-8 and TRBJ1-2, with D unresolved. Germline loops: CDR1 SGHVS, CDR2 FQNEAQ. V was cut by 0 bases and J by 0 bases, with 5 bases left in between. This CDR3 is built from 14 residues. CDR3 DNA sequence: TGTGCCAGCAGCTTAGCTGGTGCTAACTATGGCTACACCTTC. Its translation is CASSLAGANYGYTF.

Written as DNA, the CDR3 is TGTGCCAGTAGTATTACGGGCGGGGAGTCTCCCGACAATGAGCAGTTCTTC. Encoded protein: CASSITGGESPDNEQFF. This rearrangement joins TRBV19 to TRBJ2-1; a possible D gene is TRBD2 (6 bases). In germline, CDR1 is LNHDA, CDR2 SQIVND (reference sequence). The length of the CDR3 is 17 residues. V shed 3 bases and J shed 5 bases, with 20 bases lying between them. Variable domain in full (rest from reference TRBV19 and TRBJ2-1): DGGITQSPKYLFRKEGQNVTLSCEQNLNHDAMYWYRQDPGQGLRLIYYSQIVNDFQKGDIAEGYSVSREKKESFPLTVTSAQKNPTAFYLCASSITGGESPDNEQFFGPGTRLTVL.

The CDR3 DNA follows: TGTGCCAGCAGCTTAATGTTAACGAACACTGAAGCTTTCTTT. Its translation is CASSLMLTNTEAFF. The chain carries TRBV5-6 and TRBJ1-1; D uncertain. CDR1 is SGHDT, CDR2 YYEEEE, per germline. The ends were cut back, 2 bases at V and 1 base at J, with 9 bases in the middle. This CDR3 region has 14 residues. Together with reference TRBV5-6 and TRBJ1-1, the CDR3 gives the full variable domain: DAGVTQSPTHLIKTRGQQVTLRCSPKSGHDTVSWYQQALGQGPQFIFQYYEEEERQRGNFPDRFSGHQFPNYSSELNVNALLLGDSALYLCASSLMLTNTEAFFGQGTRLTVV.

This rearrangement joins TRBV27 to TRBJ1-6, with D maybe TRBD1 (5 bases). Germline loops: CDR1 MNHEY, CDR2 SMNVEV (reference sequence). The V and J ends lost 2 bases and 9 bases respectively, with 20 bases between them. The CDR3 spans 17 residues. In DNA, the CDR3 is TGTGCCAGCAGTTTAATAGCGAGGGACCCCGTTTCTTCACCCCTCCACTTT. Translation: CASSLIARDPVSSPLHF.

To note about this clone: The DNA is left out, because the CDR3 cannot be placed on it with certainty; the CDR3 is given as TCRdb lists it. This chain connects TRBV6-1 to TRBJ2-3; the table's D call of TRBD2 was not tested on the DNA. The CDR3 is 16 residues long, ends included. Looked up from germline, CDR1 is MNHNS and CDR2 is SASEGT. The CDR3 protein is CASSEAREFFGDTQYF.

CDR3 amino acids: CASSDISLYGYTF. The DNA of the CDR3 is TGTGCCAGCAGTGACATCTCACTTTATGGCTACACCTTC. The rearrangement links TRBV6-1 to TRBJ1-2; D ambiguous. Germline-derived CDR1 and CDR2 are MNHNS and SASEGT. V was clipped by 3 bases and J by 5 bases, with 10 bases between them. CDR3 length: 13 amino acids.

The chain links TRBV7-8 to TRBJ1-3; tentative D call: TRBD1 (6 bases). With 8 bases removed from V and 2 bases from J, the gap between germline ends came to 19 bases. The CDR3 loop spans 16 amino acids. Germline CDR1 reads SGHVS; CDR2 reads FQNEAQ. The CDR3 DNA reads TGTGCCAGCGGACCACGAGCGGGGGACACTGGAAACACCATATATTTT. It translates to CASGPRAGDTGNTIYF.

The CDR3 DNA reads as TGTGCCAGCAGCTTGCGGGCACTAGCCAAAAACATTCAGTACTTC. It yields the protein CASSLRALAKNIQYF. The V call is TRBV5-6, the J call TRBJ2-4; no firm D call. Germline lookup yields CDR1 SGHDT and CDR2 YYEEEE. V dropped 1 base and J dropped 0 bases, with 8 bases sitting between them. The CDR3 totals 15 residues. The full variable domain, in which reference TRBV5-6 and TRBJ2-4 provide the parts outside the CDR3, is DAGVTQSPTHLIKTRGQQVTLRCSPKSGHDTVSWYQQALGQGPQFIFQYYEEEERQRGNFPDRFSGHQFPNYSSELNVNALLLGDSALYLCASSLRALAKNIQYFGAGTRLSVL.

The gene calls are TRBV11-3 and TRBJ2-2, with TRBD1 as a possible D gene (6 bases). V was clipped by 4 bases and J by 0 bases, with 9 bases between them. The CDR3 sequence is 15 residues long. Germline loops: CDR1 SGHNT, CDR2 YENEEA. CDR3 DNA sequence: TGTGCCAGCAGCTCGCGGACAGCGAACACCGGGGAGCTGTTTTTT. It codes for CASSSRTANTGELFF.

The chain links TRBV6-6 to TRBJ1-1; D unclear. CDR3 size: 13 residues. V dropped 2 bases and J dropped 1 base, with 5 bases sitting between them. The germline V gene has CDR1 MNHNY and CDR2 SVGAGI (reference sequence). The DNA for the CDR3 is TGTGCCAGCAGTTACCGGGGGAACACTGAAGCTTTCTTT. This gives the protein CASSYRGNTEAFF.

This sequence joins TRBV2 and TRBJ2-5; the D call may be TRBD1 or TRBD2 (5 bases each). This CDR3 spans 17 amino acids. CDR1 is SNHLY and CDR2 is FYNNEI in the germline V gene. V lost 1 base and J 5 bases, leaving 20 bases between the germline ends. The CDR3 here is CASSEGSKGTGWETQYF. CDR3 coding DNA: TGTGCCAGCAGTGAAGGGTCCAAGGGGACGGGGTGGGAGACCCAGTACTTC.

The chain carries TRBV7-9 and TRBJ2-3, with D perhaps matching TRBD1 or TRBD2 (5 bases each). The CDR3 runs to 14 residues. The germline V gene encodes CDR1 SEHNR and CDR2 FQNEAQ (reference sequence). The V end lost 2 bases, the J end lost 1 base, and 7 bases lay between the germline ends. The CDR3 coding sequence is TGTGCCAGCAGCTTAACGGGACGCACAGATACGCAGTATTTT. It is translated as CASSLTGRTDTQYF.

This clone appeared once. The genes are TRBV6-5 and TRBJ1-2; TRBD1 matches 10 bases. The CDR3 runs to 16 residues. From germline, CDR1 is MNHEY and CDR2 SVGAGI. V gave up 2 bases and J gave up 2 bases; unmatched junction bases: 5. The CDR3 sequence is CASSYKTGGTNYGYTF. CDR3 DNA sequence: TGTGCCAGCAGTTACAAGACAGGGGGCACCAACTATGGCTACACCTTC.

J is TRBJ1-2 and V is TRBV6-5; D gene unclear. The CDR3 covers 13 residues. Trimming took 10 bases from V and 4 from J, leaving 16 bases between them. Germline V gene lookup returns CDR1 MNHEY and CDR2 SVGAGI. Written as DNA, the CDR3 is TGTGCCACCTGGACCGATTTCACCTATGGCTACACCTTC. It is translated as CATWTDFTYGYTF.

V and J are TRBV19 and TRBJ2-3; 8 bases agree with TRBD2. Per germline, CDR1 LNHDA and CDR2 SQIVND (reference sequence). There are 15 residues in the CDR3. The junction had 12 bases not matched to a gene; V was cut back by 7 bases and J by 6 bases. The CDR3 spells CASKSERESRDTQYF. The CDR3 nucleotides are TGTGCCAGTAAGAGCGAGCGGGAGAGCCGGGATACGCAGTATTTT.